This T cell receptor (beta chain) was recovered during a study of T cell responses to AZD1222 COVID-19 vaccine. V shed 0 bases and J shed 0 bases, with 3 bases lying between them. This CDR3 has 13 amino acids. Germline CDR1 SGDLS, CDR2 YYNGEE. Repertoires were generated with immunoSEQ multiplex PCR, while TCRdb's copy carries only in-frame clones and drops some. There are about 150,000 clones in the sample; roughly four fifths occur only once, and roughly 4% lies in the top ten. This chain connects TRBV9 to TRBJ2-5; no firm D call. This TCR was recovered from an adult in good health. The sequencing used peripheral blood, collected on day 0 of MenACWY control vaccination. The CDR3: CASSVADQETQYF. CDR3 DNA sequence: TGTGCCAGCAGCGTAGCGGACCAAGAGACCCAGTACTTC.